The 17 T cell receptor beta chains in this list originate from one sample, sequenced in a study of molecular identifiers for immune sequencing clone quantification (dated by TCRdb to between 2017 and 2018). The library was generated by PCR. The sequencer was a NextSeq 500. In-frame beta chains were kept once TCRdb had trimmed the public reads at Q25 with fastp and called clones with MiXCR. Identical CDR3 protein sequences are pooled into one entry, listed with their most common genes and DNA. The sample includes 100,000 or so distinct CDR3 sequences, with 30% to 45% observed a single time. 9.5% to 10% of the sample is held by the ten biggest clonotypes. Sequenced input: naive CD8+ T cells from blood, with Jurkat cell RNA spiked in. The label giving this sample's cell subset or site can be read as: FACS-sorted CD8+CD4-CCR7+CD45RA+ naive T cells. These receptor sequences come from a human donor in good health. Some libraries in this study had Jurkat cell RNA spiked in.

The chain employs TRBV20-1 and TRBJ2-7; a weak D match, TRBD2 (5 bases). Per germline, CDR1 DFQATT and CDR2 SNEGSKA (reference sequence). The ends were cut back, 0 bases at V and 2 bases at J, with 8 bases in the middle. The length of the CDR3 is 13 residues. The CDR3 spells CSARDMGAYEQYF. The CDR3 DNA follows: TGCAGTGCTAGAGATATGGGAGCCTACGAGCAGTACTTC.

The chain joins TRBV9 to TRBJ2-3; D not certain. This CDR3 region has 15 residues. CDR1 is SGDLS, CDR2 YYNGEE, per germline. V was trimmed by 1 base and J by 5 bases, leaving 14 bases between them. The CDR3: CASSVNRAGEDTQYF. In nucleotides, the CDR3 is TGTGCCAGCAGCGTAAATAGGGCCGGAGAAGATACGCAGTATTTT.

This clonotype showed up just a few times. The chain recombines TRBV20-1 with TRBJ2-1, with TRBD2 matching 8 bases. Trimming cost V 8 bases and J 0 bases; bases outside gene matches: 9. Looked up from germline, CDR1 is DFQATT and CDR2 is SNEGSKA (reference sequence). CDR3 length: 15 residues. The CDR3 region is CSTGGAEYSYNEQFF. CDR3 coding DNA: TGCAGTACGGGGGGGGCGGAATACTCCTACAATGAGCAGTTCTTC.

CDR3: CASSARGSQPQHF. As DNA, the CDR3 is TGTGCCAGCAGTGCCAGGGGTAGTCAGCCCCAGCATTTT. The V call is TRBV6-5, the J call TRBJ1-5; D perhaps matches TRBD1 (6 bases). V lost 5 bases, J lost 6 bases, and 11 bases lay in between. Germline CDR1 and CDR2: MNHEY and SVGAGI. The CDR3 consists of 13 residues.

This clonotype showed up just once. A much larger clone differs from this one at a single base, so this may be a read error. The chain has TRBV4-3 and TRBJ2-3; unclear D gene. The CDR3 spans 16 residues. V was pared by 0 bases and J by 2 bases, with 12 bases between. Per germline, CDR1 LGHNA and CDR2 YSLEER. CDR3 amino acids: CASSQDYGKLTDTQYF. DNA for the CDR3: TGCGCCAGCAGCCAAGATTATGGAAAGCTCACAGATACGCAGTATTTT.

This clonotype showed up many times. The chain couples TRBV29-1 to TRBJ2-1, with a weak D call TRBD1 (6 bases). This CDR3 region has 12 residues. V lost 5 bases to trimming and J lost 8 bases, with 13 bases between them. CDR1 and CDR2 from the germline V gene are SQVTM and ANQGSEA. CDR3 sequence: CSVFEAGDEQFF. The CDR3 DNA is TGCAGCGTTTTCGAAGCAGGGGATGAGCAGTTCTTC.

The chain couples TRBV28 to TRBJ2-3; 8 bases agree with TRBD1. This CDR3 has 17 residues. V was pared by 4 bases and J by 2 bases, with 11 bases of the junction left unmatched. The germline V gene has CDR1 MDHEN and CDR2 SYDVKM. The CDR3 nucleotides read TGTGCCAGCAGTTCACTAACGACAGGGGTTGCCACAGATACGCAGTATTTT. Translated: CASSSLTTGVATDTQYF.

DNA for the CDR3: TGTGCCAGCAGTTACGCAGGGGGGAGCTACGAGCAGTACTTC. It specifies CASSYAGGSYEQYF. This rearrangement joins TRBV6-5 to TRBJ2-7; D perhaps matches TRBD1 (7 bases). This CDR3 is built from 14 residues. V was trimmed by 2 bases and J by 3 bases, leaving 11 bases between them. Germline V gives CDR1 MNHEY, CDR2 SVGAGI.

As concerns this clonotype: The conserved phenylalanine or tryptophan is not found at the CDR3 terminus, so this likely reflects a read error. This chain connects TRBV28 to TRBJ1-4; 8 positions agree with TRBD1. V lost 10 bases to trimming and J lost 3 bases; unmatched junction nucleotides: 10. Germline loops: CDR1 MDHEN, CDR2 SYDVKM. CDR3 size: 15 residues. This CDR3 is CATTGQGESNEKLFY. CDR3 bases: TGTGCCACCACCGGACAGGGCGAGTCTAATGAAAAACTGTTTTAT.

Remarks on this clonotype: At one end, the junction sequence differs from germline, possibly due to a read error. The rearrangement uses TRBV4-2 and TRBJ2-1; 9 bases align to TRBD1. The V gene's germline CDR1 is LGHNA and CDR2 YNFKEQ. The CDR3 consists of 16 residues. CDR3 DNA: TGTGCCAGCAGCCAAGAAGCAAGGACAGGGGACAATGAGCGGTTCTTC. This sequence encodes CASSQEARTGDNERFF.

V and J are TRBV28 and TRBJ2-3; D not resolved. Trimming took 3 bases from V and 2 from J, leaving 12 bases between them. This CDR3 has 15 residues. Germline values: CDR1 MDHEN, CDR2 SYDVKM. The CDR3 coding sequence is TGTGCCAGCAGTTTGTCGCCCCTCGCCACAGATACGCAGTATTTT. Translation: CASSLSPLATDTQYF.

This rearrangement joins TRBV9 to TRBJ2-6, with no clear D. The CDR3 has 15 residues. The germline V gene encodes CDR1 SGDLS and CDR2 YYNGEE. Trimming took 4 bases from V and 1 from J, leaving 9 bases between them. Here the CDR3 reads CASSPRVSGANVLTF. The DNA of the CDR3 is TGTGCCAGCAGCCCCCGGGTGTCTGGGGCCAACGTCCTGACTTTC.

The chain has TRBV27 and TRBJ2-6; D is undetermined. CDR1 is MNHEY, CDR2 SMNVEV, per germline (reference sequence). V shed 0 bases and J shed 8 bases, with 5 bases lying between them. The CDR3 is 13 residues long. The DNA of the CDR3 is TGTGCCAGCAGTTTATCCCTAACCAACGTCCTGACTTTC. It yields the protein CASSLSLTNVLTF.

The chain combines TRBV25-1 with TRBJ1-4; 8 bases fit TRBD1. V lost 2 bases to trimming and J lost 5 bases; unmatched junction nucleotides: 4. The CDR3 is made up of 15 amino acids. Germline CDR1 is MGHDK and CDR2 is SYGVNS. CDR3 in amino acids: CASSEQGASNEKLFF. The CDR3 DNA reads TGTGCCAGCAGTGAACAGGGGGCATCGAATGAAAAACTGTTTTTT.

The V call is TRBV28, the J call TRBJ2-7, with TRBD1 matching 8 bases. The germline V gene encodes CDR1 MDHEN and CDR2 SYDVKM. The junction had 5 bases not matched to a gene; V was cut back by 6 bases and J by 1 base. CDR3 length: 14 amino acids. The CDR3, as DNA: TGTGCCAGCAGGGACCGGGACAGGTCCTACGAGCAGTACTTC. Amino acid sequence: CASRDRDRSYEQYF.

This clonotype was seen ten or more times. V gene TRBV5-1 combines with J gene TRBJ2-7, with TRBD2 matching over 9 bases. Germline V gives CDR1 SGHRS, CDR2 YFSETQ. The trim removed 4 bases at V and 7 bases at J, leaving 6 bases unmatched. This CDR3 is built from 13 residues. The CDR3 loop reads CASSPGTSREQYF. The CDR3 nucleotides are TGCGCCAGCAGCCCAGGGACTAGCCGGGAGCAGTACTTC. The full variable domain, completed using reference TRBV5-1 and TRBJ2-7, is KAGVTQTPRYLIKTRGQQVTLSCSPISGHRSVSWYQQTPGQGLQFLFEYFSETQRNKGNFPGRFSGRQFSNSRSEMNVSTLELGDSALYLCASSPGTSREQYFGPGTRLTVT.

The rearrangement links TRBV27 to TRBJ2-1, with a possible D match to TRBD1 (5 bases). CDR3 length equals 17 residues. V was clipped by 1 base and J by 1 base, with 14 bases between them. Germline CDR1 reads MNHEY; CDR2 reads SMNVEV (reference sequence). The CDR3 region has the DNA TGTGCCAGCAGTTTATGGTCAGGGTATGAGTCCTACAATGAGCAGTTCTTC. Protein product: CASSLWSGYESYNEQFF.